What follows are 20 T cell receptor beta chains derived from one specimen sequenced in a study of CD8 T cells in ankylosing spondylitis. TCRdb re-analysed the 5' RACE reads in MiXCR, keeping a single row per CDR3 protein. The sample comprises about 240,000 distinct CDR3 sequences, roughly 8% of which are singletons, and 4% to 5.5% rests with the top ten. The specimen was blood, either unsorted or a sorted T cell fraction (not recorded which). Every receptor here comes from a female donor with ankylosing spondylitis or in good health (not recorded which).

This clonotype occurred many times. The CDR3 DNA follows: TGTGCCAGCAGCGTAGCGGGAGAAAGCTACAATGAGCAGTTCTTC. This translates into CASSVAGESYNEQFF. The chain links TRBV9 to TRBJ2-1; D may be TRBD2 (6 bases). The CDR3 runs to 15 residues. Trimming cost V 0 bases and J 3 bases, with 10 bases left between them. From germline, CDR1 is SGDLS and CDR2 YYNGEE. Full variable domain (rest looked up from reference TRBV9 and TRBJ2-1): DSGVTQTPKHLITATGQRVTLRCSPRSGDLSVYWYQQSLDQGLQFLIQYYNGEERAKGNILERFSAQQFPDLHSELNLSSLELGDSALYFCASSVAGESYNEQFFGPGTRLTVL.

On this clonotype itself: Possible read error: a much larger clone is one base away. This chain connects TRBV5-1 to TRBJ2-3, with D perhaps TRBD1 or TRBD2 (5 bases each). CDR1 and CDR2 from the germline V gene are SGHRS and YFSETQ. The CDR3 consists of 15 residues. The CDR3 here is CVSSPRGTPTDTQYF. The CDR3 DNA reads as TGCGTCAGCAGCCCGAGAGGGACCCCCACAGATACGCAGTATTTT.

This sequence joins TRBV7-2 and TRBJ1-2; D uncertain. The CDR3 spans 13 residues. Trimming pared 7 bases from V and 1 base from J, leaving 10 bases between. Germline V gene data show CDR1 as SGHTA and CDR2 as FQGNSA. CDR3 sequence reads: CASTPGRNYGYTF. CDR3 DNA sequence: TGTGCCAGCACCCCCGGACGTAACTATGGCTACACCTTC.

This clonotype appeared many times. At one of its ends the junction is not consistent with the germline gene, which may arise from a read error. The chain uses TRBV5-1 and TRBJ2-7, with unresolved D. Germline loops: CDR1 SGHRS, CDR2 YFSETQ. The CDR3 sequence is 15 residues long. CDR3 region: CASSLGTRNGYEQYF. DNA of the CDR3: TGCGCCAGTAGCTTAGGAACAAGGAACGGCTACGAGCAGTACTTC.

This clonotype was observed many times. This chain joins TRBV9 and TRBJ2-2; D gene ambiguous. The V gene lost 3 bases and the J gene lost 5 bases, with 20 bases spanning the gap. The CDR3 is made up of 17 amino acids. Germline CDR1 is SGDLS and CDR2 is YYNGEE. The CDR3 bases are TGTGCCAGCAGCGGCAACCCTCTCTGGTCGCGAACCGGGGAGCTGTTTTTT. Protein sequence: CASSGNPLWSRTGELFF.

This clonotype occurred a few times. A much larger clonotype is one base distant, so this may be a read error. The chain carries TRBV5-1 and TRBJ1-3; D unresolved. Germline-derived CDR1 and CDR2 are SGHRS and YFSETQ. There are 11 residues in the CDR3. The CDR3 loop reads CANSVGNTIYF. As DNA, the CDR3 is TGCGCCAACAGCGTCGGAAACACCATATATTTT.

This clonotype was recorded many times. The chain recombines TRBV7-3 with TRBJ2-5; 7 bases match TRBD2. V shed 2 bases and J 4 bases; nucleotides not matched to a gene: 4. CDR3 length: 14 residues. Germline loops: CDR1 SGHTA, CDR2 FQGTGA. CDR3 in amino acids: CASSLSGGTETQYF. In nucleotides, the CDR3 is TGTGCCAGCAGCTTATCGGGGGGTACAGAGACCCAGTACTTC.

This clonotype was seen many times. This sequence joins TRBV12-3 or TRBV12-4 and TRBJ1-5; possible D gene TRBD1, 5 bases. This CDR3 has 15 residues. V was cut by 4 bases and J by 5 bases, with 15 bases left in between. DNA for the CDR3: TGTGCCAGCAGTTCCTCGGGACCGGGGGATCAGCCCCAGCATTTT. It is translated as CASSSSGPGDQPQHF.

The gene calls are TRBV5-1 and TRBJ2-6; tentative D call: TRBD2 (6 bases). Germline V gives CDR1 SGHRS, CDR2 YFSETQ. Trimming pared 0 bases from V and 2 bases from J, leaving 12 bases between. This CDR3 contains 17 residues. The CDR3 reads CASSLAWDLAGANVLTF. Written as DNA, the CDR3 is TGCGCCAGCAGCTTGGCCTGGGACTTGGCTGGGGCCAACGTCCTGACTTTC.

For this clonotype: A clone one base away is much larger, so this may be a read error. The V gene is TRBV7-9, the J gene TRBJ1-4, with a possible D match to TRBD1 (5 bases). V shed 10 bases and J shed 6 bases, with 15 bases lying between them. Germline CDR1 SEHNR, CDR2 FQNEAQ (reference sequence). The CDR3 loop spans 13 amino acids. In DNA form, the CDR3 reads TGTGCCAACATTGGGGGATCGGATGAAAAACTGTTTTTT. Translated: CANIGGSDEKLFF. The variable domain in full, completed from reference TRBV7-9 and TRBJ1-4, reads DTGVSQNPRHKITKRGQNVTFRCDPISEHNRLYWYRQTLGQGPEFLTYFQNEAQLEKSRLLSDRFSAERPKGSFSTLEIQRTEQGDSAMYLCANIGGSDEKLFFGSGTQLSVL.

At least ten counts were recorded for this clonotype. The chain joins TRBV10-3 to TRBJ2-7; 8 bases are shared with TRBD2. Unmatched junction bases numbered 7, after V lost 6 bases and J lost 3 bases. This CDR3 contains 14 residues. Germline lookup yields CDR1 ENHRY and CDR2 SYGVKD. CDR3 DNA sequence: TGTGCCATCAGAGACAGCGGGGGCTACTACGAGCAGTACTTC. This gives the protein CAIRDSGGYYEQYF.

This clonotype has ten or more counts. The J gene is TRBJ1-1, the V gene TRBV29-1; maybe TRBD1 (5 bases). Germline loops: CDR1 SQVTM, CDR2 ANQGSEA. CDR3 length equals 16 residues. V lost 1 base and J 7 bases, leaving 22 bases between the germline ends. The chain's CDR3 is CSVEGEIPGTNFEAFF. The CDR3 nucleotides are TGCAGCGTTGAAGGTGAAATCCCCGGGACCAACTTTGAAGCTTTCTTT.

For this clonotype: It may be a read error: a sequence one base away is much more abundant. The chain uses TRBV5-1 and TRBJ2-3; 8 bases line up with TRBD2. The CDR3 contains 15 residues. Germline V gives CDR1 SGHRS, CDR2 YFSETQ. The chain's CDR3 is CVSSWSGGSTDTQYF. The CDR3 DNA is TGCGTCAGCAGCTGGAGCGGGGGCAGCACAGATACGCAGTATTTT.

This clonotype came up many times. The chain employs TRBV3-1 and TRBJ2-2; D gene unclear. Between the trimmed V and J ends, which lost 1 base and 1 base, there was a span of 10 bases. CDR1 and CDR2 from the germline V gene are LGHDT and YNNKEL (reference sequence). The CDR3 is 16 amino acids. The DNA of the CDR3 is TGTGCCAGCAGCCAAGTCCCTTTAGAGAACACCGGGGAGCTGTTTTTT. Translating it yields CASSQVPLENTGELFF. Supplemented by reference TRBV3-1 and TRBJ2-2, the full variable domain reads DTAVSQTPKYLVTQMGNDKSIKCEQNLGHDTMYWYKQDSKKFLKIMFSYNNKELIINETVPNRFSPKSPDKAHLNLHINSLELGDSAVYFCASSQVPLENTGELFFGEGSRLTVL.

This clonotype was counted ten times or more. This chain links TRBV28 with TRBJ2-3, with 7 bases matching TRBD1. J was trimmed by 0 bases and V by 10 bases; bases with no gene match: 4. There are 13 residues in the CDR3. Germline CDR1 and CDR2: MDHEN and SYDVKM. The CDR3 here is CATGTASTDTQYF. The CDR3 nucleotides are TGTGCCACCGGGACAGCTAGCACAGATACGCAGTATTTT.

The rearrangement joins TRBV6-1 to TRBJ2-5; D may be TRBD2 (5 bases). Trimming removed 2 bases from V and 5 bases from J, with 12 bases in between. Germline CDR1 is MNHNS and CDR2 is SASEGT. The CDR3 consists of 14 residues. Here the CDR3 DNA reads TGTGCCAGCAGTGAAAGCGGACTTGCGGAGACCCAGTACTTC. This encodes CASSESGLAETQYF.

This clonotype has a count of ten or more. The chain employs TRBV20-1 and TRBJ2-1; TRBD2 matches at 7 bases. CDR1 is DFQATT and CDR2 is SNEGSKA in the germline V gene (reference sequence). J gave up 3 bases and V 3 bases, and 14 bases lay outside the gene matches. The CDR3 sequence is 17 residues long. The CDR3 protein is CSASGGLDRVSYNEQFF. DNA for the CDR3: TGCAGTGCTAGCGGTGGACTAGACCGGGTTAGCTACAATGAGCAGTTCTTC.

This clonotype showed up many times. The V and J genes are TRBV20-1 and TRBJ2-1; 11 nucleotides agree with TRBD2. Germline V gives CDR1 DFQATT, CDR2 SNEGSKA (reference sequence). The CDR3 runs to 15 residues. Trimming at V came to 6 bases and at J to 7 bases, leaving 11 bases not matched to a gene. CDR3 amino acids: CSATTSGRSWNEQFF. The DNA of the CDR3 is TGCAGTGCAACCACTAGCGGGAGATCGTGGAATGAGCAGTTCTTC.

This clonotype was observed many times. The CDR3 DNA reads as TGTGCCACCAGTGAGGGCAAGTTAGGGTTCGGAGAGACCCAGTACTTC. The encoded protein is CATSEGKLGFGETQYF. The gene calls are TRBV24-1 and TRBJ2-5; D is undetermined. The germline V gene encodes CDR1 KGHDR and CDR2 SFDVKD. The V end was cut by 4 bases, the J end by 4 bases, with 18 bases between. This CDR3 comprises 16 residues.

This clonotype was detected ten times or more. J is TRBJ2-5 and V is TRBV29-1; 8 bases align to TRBD2. V dropped 6 bases and J dropped 1; count of bases not matched to a gene: 1. Germline V gene sequence: CDR1 SQVTM, CDR2 ANQGSEA. The CDR3 has 12 residues. DNA of the CDR3: TGCAGCGTAACTAGCGGCCAAGAGACCCAGTACTTC. Translating gives CSVTSGQETQYF.